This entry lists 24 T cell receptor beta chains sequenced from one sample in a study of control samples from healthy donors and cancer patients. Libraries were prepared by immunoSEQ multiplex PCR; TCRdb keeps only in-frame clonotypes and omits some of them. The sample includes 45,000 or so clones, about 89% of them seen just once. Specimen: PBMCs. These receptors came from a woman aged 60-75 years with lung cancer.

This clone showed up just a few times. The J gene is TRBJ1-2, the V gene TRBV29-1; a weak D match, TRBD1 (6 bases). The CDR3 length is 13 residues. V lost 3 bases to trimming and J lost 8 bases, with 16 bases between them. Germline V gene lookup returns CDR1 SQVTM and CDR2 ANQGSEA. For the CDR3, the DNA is TGCAGCGTTGATAATTCAGGGGTAGGGGGCTACACCTTC. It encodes CSVDNSGVGGYTF.

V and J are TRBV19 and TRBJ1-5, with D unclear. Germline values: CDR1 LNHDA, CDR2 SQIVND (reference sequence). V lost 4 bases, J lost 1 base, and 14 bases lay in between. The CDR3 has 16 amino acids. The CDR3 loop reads CASSTLEGRSNQPQHF. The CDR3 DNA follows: TGTGCCAGTAGTACTTTGGAGGGTAGGAGCAATCAGCCCCAGCATTTT. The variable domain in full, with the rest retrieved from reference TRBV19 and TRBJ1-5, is DGGITQSPKYLFRKEGQNVTLSCEQNLNHDAMYWYRQDPGQGLRLIYYSQIVNDFQKGDIAEGYSVSREKKESFPLTVTSAQKNPTAFYLCASSTLEGRSNQPQHFGDGTRLSIL.

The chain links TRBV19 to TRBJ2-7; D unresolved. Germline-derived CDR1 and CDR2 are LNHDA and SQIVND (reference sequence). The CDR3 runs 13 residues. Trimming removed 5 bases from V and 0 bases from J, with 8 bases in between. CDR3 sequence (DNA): TGTGCCAGTAGTGAAGTAAGCTCCTACGAGCAGTACTTC. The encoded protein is CASSEVSSYEQYF.

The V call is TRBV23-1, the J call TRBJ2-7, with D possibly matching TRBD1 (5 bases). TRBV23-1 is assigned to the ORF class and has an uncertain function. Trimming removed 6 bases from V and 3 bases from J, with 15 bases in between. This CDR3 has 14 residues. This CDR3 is CASSRSRQIYEQYF. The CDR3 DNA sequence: TGCGCCAGCAGCCGGTCTCGACAGATCTACGAGCAGTACTTC.

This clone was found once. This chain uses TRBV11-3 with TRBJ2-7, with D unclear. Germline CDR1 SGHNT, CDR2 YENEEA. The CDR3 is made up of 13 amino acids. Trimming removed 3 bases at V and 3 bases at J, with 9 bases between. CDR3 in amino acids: CASSFPSNYEQYF. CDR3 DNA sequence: TGTGCCAGCAGCTTCCCCAGTAACTACGAGCAGTACTTC.

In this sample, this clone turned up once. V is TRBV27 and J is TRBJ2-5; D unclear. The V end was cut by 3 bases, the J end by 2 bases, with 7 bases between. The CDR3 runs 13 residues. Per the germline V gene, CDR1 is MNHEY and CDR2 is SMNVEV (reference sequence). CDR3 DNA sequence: TGTGCCAGCAGTTTGTGGCGGCAAGAGACCCAGTACTTC. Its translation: CASSLWRQETQYF.

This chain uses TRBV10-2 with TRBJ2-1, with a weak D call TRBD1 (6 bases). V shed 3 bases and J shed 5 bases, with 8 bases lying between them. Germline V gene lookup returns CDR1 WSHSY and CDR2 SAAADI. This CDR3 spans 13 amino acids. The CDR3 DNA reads TGCGCCAGCAGTGAACCAGGGGACAATGAGCAGTTCTTC. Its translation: CASSEPGDNEQFF.

The chain's CDR3 is CASSYPAGGNEKLFF. The CDR3 bases are TGTGCCAGCAGTTACCCCGCAGGGGGCAATGAAAAACTGTTTTTT. The gene calls are TRBV6-5 and TRBJ1-4, with 8 bases matching TRBD1. Germline CDR1 reads MNHEY; CDR2 reads SVGAGI. Losses at the gene ends were 2 bases for V and 5 bases for J; bases not matched to a gene: 4. This CDR3 spans 15 amino acids.

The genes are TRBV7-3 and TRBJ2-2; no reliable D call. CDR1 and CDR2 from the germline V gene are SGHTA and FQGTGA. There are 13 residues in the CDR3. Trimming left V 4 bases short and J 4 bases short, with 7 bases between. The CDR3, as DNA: TGTGCCAGCAGCTCCACAACCACCGGGGAGCTGTTTTTT. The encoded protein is CASSSTTTGELFF.

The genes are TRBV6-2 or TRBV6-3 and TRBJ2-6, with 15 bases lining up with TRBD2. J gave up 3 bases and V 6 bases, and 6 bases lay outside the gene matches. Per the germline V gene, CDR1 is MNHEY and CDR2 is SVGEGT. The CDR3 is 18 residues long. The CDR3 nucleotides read TGTGCCAGCAGCACTCTGGGACTAGCGGGAGGTGGGGCCAACGTCCTGACTTTC. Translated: CASSTLGLAGGGANVLTF.

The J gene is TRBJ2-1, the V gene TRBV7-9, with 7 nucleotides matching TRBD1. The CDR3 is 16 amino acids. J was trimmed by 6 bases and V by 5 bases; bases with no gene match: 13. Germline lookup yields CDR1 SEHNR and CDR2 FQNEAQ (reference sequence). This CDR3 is CASSPTTTGVLNEQFF. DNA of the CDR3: TGTGCCAGCAGCCCCACTACCACAGGGGTTCTCAATGAGCAGTTCTTC. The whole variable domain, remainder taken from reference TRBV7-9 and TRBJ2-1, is DTGVSQNPRHKITKRGQNVTFRCDPISEHNRLYWYRQTLGQGPEFLTYFQNEAQLEKSRLLSDRFSAERPKGSFSTLEIQRTEQGDSAMYLCASSPTTTGVLNEQFFGPGTRLTVL.

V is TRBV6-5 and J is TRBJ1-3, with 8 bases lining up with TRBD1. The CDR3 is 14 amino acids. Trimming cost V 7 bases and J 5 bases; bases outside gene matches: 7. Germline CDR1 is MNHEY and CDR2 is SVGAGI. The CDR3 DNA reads TGTGCCAGCATCCAGGGGGCCTTAAGAAACACCATATATTTT. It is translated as CASIQGALRNTIYF.

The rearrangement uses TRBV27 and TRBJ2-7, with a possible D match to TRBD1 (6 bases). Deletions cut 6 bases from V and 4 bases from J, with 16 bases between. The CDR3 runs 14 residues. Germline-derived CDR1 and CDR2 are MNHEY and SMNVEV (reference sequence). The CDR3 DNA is TGTGCCAGCAGCCCGGGACACCTAATTTACGAGCAGTACTTC. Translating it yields CASSPGHLIYEQYF.

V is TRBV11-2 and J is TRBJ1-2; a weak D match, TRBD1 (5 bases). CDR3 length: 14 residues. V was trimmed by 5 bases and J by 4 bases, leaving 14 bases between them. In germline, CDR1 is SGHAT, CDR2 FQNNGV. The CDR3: CASSRNDRLYGYTF. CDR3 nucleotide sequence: TGTGCCAGCAGCCGAAATGACAGACTCTATGGCTACACCTTC.

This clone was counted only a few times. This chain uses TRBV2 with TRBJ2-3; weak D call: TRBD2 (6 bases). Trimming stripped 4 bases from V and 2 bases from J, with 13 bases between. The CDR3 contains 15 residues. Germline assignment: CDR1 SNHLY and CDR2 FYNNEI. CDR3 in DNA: TGTGCCAGCAGTGGGTTGGGACTTTTCACAGATACGCAGTATTTT. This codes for CASSGLGLFTDTQYF.

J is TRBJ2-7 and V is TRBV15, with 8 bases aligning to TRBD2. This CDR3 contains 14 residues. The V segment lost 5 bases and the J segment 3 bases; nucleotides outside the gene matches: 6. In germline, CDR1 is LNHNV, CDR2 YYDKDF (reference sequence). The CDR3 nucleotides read TGTGCCACCAGCTTCCCGGCGGGGGGCTACGAGCAGTACTTC. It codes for CATSFPAGGYEQYF.

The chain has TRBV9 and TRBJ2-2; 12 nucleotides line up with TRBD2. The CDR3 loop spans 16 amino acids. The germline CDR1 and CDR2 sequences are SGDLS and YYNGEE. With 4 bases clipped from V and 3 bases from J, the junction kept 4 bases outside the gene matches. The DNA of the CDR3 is TGTGCCAGCAGCACGACTAGCGGGAGCGACACCGGGGAGCTGTTTTTT. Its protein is CASSTTSGSDTGELFF.

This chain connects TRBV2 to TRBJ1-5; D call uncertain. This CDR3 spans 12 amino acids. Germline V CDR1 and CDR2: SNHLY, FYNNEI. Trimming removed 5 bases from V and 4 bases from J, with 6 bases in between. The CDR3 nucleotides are TGTGCCAGCAGTATGGTGAATCAGCCCCAGCATTTT. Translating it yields CASSMVNQPQHF.

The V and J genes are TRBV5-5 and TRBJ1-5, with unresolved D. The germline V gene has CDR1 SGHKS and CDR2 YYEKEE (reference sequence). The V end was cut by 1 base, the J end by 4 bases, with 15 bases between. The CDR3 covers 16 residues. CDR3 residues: CASSLRRREVNQPQHF. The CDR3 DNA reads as TGTGCCAGCAGCTTGCGTCGGAGGGAGGTGAATCAGCCCCAGCATTTT.

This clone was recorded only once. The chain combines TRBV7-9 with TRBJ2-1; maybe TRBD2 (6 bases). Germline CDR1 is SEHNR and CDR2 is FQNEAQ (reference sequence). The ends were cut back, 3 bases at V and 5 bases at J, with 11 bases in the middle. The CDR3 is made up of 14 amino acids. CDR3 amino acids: CASSLLGLHNEQFF. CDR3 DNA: TGTGCCAGCAGCTTGCTTGGACTACACAATGAGCAGTTCTTC. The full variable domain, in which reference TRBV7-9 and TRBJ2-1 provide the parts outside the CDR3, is DTGVSQNPRHKITKRGQNVTFRCDPISEHNRLYWYRQTLGQGPEFLTYFQNEAQLEKSRLLSDRFSAERPKGSFSTLEIQRTEQGDSAMYLCASSLLGLHNEQFFGPGTRLTVL.

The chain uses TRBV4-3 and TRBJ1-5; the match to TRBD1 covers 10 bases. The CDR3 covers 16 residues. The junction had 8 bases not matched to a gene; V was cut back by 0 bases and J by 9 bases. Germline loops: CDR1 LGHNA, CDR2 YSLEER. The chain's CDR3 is CASSQDRGTGAGPQHF. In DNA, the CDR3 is TGCGCCAGCAGCCAAGATAGGGGGACAGGGGCTGGGCCCCAGCATTTT.

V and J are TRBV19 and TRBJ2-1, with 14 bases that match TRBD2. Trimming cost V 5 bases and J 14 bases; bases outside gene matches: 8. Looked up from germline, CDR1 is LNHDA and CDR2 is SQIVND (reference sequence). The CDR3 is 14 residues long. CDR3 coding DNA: TGTGCCAGTAGTCTAGGGACTAGCGGGAGAGGTGAGTTCTTC. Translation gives CASSLGTSGRGEFF.

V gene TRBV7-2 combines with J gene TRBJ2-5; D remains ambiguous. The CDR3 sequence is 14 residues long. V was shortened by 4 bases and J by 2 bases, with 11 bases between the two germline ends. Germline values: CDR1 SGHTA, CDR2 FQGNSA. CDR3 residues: CASSSWQEQETQYF. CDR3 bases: TGTGCCAGCAGCTCGTGGCAGGAACAAGAGACCCAGTACTTC.

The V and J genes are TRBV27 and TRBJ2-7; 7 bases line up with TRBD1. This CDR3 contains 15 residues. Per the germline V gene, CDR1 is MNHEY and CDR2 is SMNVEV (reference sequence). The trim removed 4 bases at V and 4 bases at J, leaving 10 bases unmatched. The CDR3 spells CASSSQGPERYEQYF. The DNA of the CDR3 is TGTGCCAGCAGTTCACAGGGGCCCGAGAGGTACGAGCAGTACTTC.